Listed below are T cell receptor beta chains from one sample, sequenced in a study of blood T cell repertoires in COVID-19. Here immunoSEQ multiplex PCR was the method, and the copy in TCRdb shows in-frame clones only, minus some. The sample holds about 390,000 clones, approximately 90% seen once. Sequences were obtained from PBMCs or T cells enriched from blood (not recorded which). These receptors came from a woman in her forties or fifties who had recovered from COVID-19. Each CDR3 is given with its conserved first and last residue.

>TRBJ2-7|TRBV19
CASSVSGTGHYEQYF
>TRBJ1-5|TRBV7-3
CASSTQGGQPQHF
>TRBJ2-5|TRBV6-5
CASSRKKSRETQYF
>TRBJ2-1|TRBV3-1/TRBV3-2
CASSQLPLLVAYNEQFF
>TRBJ2-7|TRBV28
CASSTYEQYF
>TRBJ1-1|TRBV28
CASSLTFRGTTEAFF
>TRBJ1-1|TRBV9
CASSVYYVGTEAFF
>TRBJ1-1|TRBV15
CATSRGQGAEAFF
>TRBJ1-4|TRBV13
CASSGGTGGWSEKLFF
>TRBJ1-3|TRBV27
CASSRTAGSGNTIYF
>TRBJ1-2|TRBV27
CASSFLGQGEGYTF
>TRBJ1-4|TRBV7-9
CASLRTGNEKLFF
>TRBJ1-6|TRBV27
CASSTYRDTVKPLHF
>TRBJ2-1|TRBV7-9
CASSLSRNEQFF
>TRBJ2-2|TRBV7-9
CANIGRDFLNTGELFF
>TRBJ2-5|TRBV18
CASSSTQEETQYF
>TRBJ2-1|TRBV11-1
CASSLRSGGAYNEQFF
>TRBJ1-2|TRBV28
CASKGDYGYTF
>TRBJ2-1|TRBV30
CAWGPGQGGNEQFF
>TRBJ2-5|TRBV9
CASSVAPTAIGTQYF
>TRBJ1-1|TRBV20-1
CSARDIVAFF
>TRBJ1-2|TRBV13
CANSLGPAGHGYTF
>TRBJ2-5|TRBV7-2
CASSSLVGGAEIKTQYF
>TRBJ2-1|TRBV7-2
CASSPGWGTSGYNEQFF
>TRBJ2-2|TRBV11-2
CASSLRGLLNTGELFF
>TRBJ2-1|TRBV5-5
CASSLPLAGGHEQFF
>TRBJ1-3|TRBV20-1
CSASGGAGTSGNTIYF
>TRBJ1-1|TRBV7-3
CASSQSGDLNTEAFF
>TRBJ1-1|TRBV27
CASRIGGEAFF
>TRBJ2-7|TRBV19
CASSPGLAGTYEQYF
>TRBJ1-2|TRBV7-9
CASSSLSGYTF
>TRBJ1-6|TRBV6-5
CASSTRGWDSPLHF
>TRBJ2-5|TRBV7-6
CASSIRQYAQETQYF
>TRBJ1-2|TRBV11-2
CASRKIRGSGGYTF
>TRBJ2-1|TRBV4-2
CASSWGGRNEQFF
>TRBJ2-3|TRBV9
CASSERDSSMTDTQYF
>TRBJ2-3|TRBV6-5
CASRRTGTFGDTQYF
>TRBJ1-6|TRBV4-3
CASSPDSGNSPLHF
>TRBJ1-2|TRBV25-1
CASSESRDSYGYTF
>TRBJ1-4|TRBV4-1
CASSQAWGAAEKLFF
>TRBJ1-4|TRBV2
CASSVGQGGKLFF
>TRBJ1-4|TRBV5-1
CASSSGGMATNEKLFF
>TRBJ2-7|TRBV27
CASSLSSGGAYEQYF
>TRBJ2-7|TRBV28
CASSSAGQGSGVRDEQYF
>TRBJ1-5|TRBV5-3
CARSSGGTRGLRGDQPQHF
>TRBJ2-2|TRBV6-6
CASSYLAGTGELFF
>TRBJ2-5|TRBV6-5
CASQDRKQETQYF
>TRBJ1-2|TRBV5-1
CASSSTGDSYGYTF
>TRBJ1-4|TRBV25-1
CASSGQGIQEKLFF
>TRBJ2-7|TRBV4-1
CASSLTPGHTAYEQYF
>TRBJ1-2|TRBV9
CASSVAAASNYGYTF
>TRBJ1-1|TRBV21-1
CASSIPGQVAFF
>TRBJ2-7|TRBV12-3/TRBV12-4
CASGQGAYEQYF
>TRBJ2-1|TRBV30
CAWNTGGPGEQFF
>TRBJ1-3|TRBV5-4
CASSLDGSSGNTIYF
>TRBJ2-2|TRBV19
CAGQGQGSTGELFF
>TRBJ2-2|TRBV4-3
CASSPTGVPGELFF
>TRBJ1-6|TRBV27
CASSLTGGSYNSPLHF
>TRBJ1-1|TRBV12-3/TRBV12-4
CASSLLREAFF
>TRBJ2-7|TRBV30
CAWSLEGGAYEQYF